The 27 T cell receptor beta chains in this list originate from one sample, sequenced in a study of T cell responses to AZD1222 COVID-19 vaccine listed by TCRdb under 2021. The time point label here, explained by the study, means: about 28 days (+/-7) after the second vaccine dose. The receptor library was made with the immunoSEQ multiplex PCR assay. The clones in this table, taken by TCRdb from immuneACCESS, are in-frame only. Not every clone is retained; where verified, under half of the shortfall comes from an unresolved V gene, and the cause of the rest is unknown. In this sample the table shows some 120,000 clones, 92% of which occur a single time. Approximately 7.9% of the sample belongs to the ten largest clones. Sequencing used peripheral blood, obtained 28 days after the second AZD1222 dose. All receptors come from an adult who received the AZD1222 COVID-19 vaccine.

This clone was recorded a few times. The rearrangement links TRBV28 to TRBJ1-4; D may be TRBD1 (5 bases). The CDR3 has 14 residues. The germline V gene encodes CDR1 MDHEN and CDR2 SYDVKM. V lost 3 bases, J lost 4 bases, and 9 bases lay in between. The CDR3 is CASSFARGNEKLFF. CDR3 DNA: TGTGCCAGCAGTTTCGCGAGGGGTAATGAAAAACTGTTTTTT. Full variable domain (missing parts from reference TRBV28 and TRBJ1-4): DVKVTQSSRYLVKRTGEKVFLECVQDMDHENMFWYRQDPGLGLRLIYFSYDVKMKEKGDIPEGYSVSREKKERFSLILESASTNQTSMYLCASSFARGNEKLFFGSGTQLSVL.

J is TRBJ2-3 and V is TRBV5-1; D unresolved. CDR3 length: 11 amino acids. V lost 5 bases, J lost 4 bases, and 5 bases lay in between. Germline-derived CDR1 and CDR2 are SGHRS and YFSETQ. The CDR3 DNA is TGCGCCAGCAGATTTGCAGATACGCAGTATTTT. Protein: CASRFADTQYF. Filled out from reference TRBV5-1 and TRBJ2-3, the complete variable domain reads KAGVTQTPRYLIKTRGQQVTLSCSPISGHRSVSWYQQTPGQGLQFLFEYFSETQRNKGNFPGRFSGRQFSNSRSEMNVSTLELGDSALYLCASRFADTQYFGPGTRLTVL.

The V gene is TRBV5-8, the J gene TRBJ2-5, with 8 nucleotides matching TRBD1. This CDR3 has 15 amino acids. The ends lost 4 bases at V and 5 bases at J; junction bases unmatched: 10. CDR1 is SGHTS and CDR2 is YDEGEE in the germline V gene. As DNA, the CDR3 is TGTGCCAGCAGCATAAATTCAGGGGGCTGGGAGACCCAGTACTTC. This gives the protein CASSINSGGWETQYF.

The DNA of the CDR3 is TGTGCCAGCAGTTTCGGGCAACACGGGGCCGGGGAGCTGTTTTTT. This gives the protein CASSFGQHGAGELFF. The chain recombines TRBV27 with TRBJ2-2, with D possibly being TRBD2 (5 bases). Per germline, CDR1 MNHEY and CDR2 SMNVEV (reference sequence). V dropped 3 bases and J dropped 6 bases, with 14 bases sitting between them. The CDR3 consists of 15 residues.

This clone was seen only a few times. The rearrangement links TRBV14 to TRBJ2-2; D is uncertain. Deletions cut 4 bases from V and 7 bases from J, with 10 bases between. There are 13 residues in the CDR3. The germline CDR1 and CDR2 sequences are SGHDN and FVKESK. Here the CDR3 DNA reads TGTGCCAGCAGCCCCCCGAGTGACGGGGAGCTGTTTTTT. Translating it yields CASSPPSDGELFF. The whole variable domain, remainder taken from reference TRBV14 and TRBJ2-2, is EAGVTQFPSHSVIEKGQTVTLRCDPISGHDNLYWYRRVMGKEIKFLLHFVKESKQDESGMPNNRFLAERTGGTYSTLKVQPAELEDSGVYFCASSPPSDGELFFGEGSRLTVL.

CDR3 nucleotides: TGTGCCATCAGTGAGGCGACAGTAAATTCACCCCTCCACTTT. Amino acids: CAISEATVNSPLHF. The chain uses TRBV10-3 and TRBJ1-6; D perhaps matches TRBD1 (5 bases). V lost 2 bases to trimming and J lost 7 bases, with 9 bases between them. The V gene's germline CDR1 is ENHRY and CDR2 SYGVKD. The length of the CDR3 is 14 residues.

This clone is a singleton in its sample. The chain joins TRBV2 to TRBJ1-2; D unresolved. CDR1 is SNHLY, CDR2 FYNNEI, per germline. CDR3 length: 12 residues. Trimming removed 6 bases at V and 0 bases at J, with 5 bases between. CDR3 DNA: TGTGCCAGCAGGGTAGCTAACTATGGCTACACCTTC. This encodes CASRVANYGYTF. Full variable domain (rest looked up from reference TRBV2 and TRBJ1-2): EPEVTQTPSHQVTQMGQEVILRCVPISNHLYFYWYRQILGQKVEFLVSFYNNEISEKSEIFDDQFSVERPDGSNFTLKIRSTKLEDSAMYFCASRVANYGYTFGSGTRLTVV.

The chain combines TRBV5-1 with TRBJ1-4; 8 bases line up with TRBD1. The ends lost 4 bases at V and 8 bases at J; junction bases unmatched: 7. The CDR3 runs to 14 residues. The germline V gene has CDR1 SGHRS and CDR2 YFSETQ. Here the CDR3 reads CASSPGTGLEKLFF. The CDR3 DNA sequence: TGCGCCAGCAGCCCCGGGACAGGACTCGAAAAACTGTTTTTT.

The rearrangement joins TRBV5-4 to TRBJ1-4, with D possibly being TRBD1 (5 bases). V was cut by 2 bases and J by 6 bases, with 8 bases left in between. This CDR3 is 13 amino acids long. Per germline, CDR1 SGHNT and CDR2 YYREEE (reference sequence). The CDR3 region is CASSFGADEKLFF. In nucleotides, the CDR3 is TGTGCCAGCAGCTTCGGGGCCGATGAAAAACTGTTTTTT.

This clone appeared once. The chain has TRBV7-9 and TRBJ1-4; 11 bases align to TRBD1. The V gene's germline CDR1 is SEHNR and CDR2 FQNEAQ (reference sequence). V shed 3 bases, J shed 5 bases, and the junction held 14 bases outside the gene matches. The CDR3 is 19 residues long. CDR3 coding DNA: TGTGCCAGCAGCTTTTCCGGGACAGGGGGGTTTTTAGTCAATGAAAAACTGTTTTTT. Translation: CASSFSGTGGFLVNEKLFF.

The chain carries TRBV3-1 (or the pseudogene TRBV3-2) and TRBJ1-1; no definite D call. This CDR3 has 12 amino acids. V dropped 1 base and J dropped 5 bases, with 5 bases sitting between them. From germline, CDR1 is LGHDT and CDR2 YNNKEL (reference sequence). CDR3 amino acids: CASSQVPTEAFF. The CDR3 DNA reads TGTGCCAGCAGCCAAGTACCTACTGAAGCTTTCTTT.

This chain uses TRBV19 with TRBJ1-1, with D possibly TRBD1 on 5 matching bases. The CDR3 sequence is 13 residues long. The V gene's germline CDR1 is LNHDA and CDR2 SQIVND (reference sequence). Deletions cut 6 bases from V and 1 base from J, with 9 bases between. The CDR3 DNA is TGTGCCAGTAGGGGACCTAGGAACACTGAAGCTTTCTTT. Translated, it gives CASRGPRNTEAFF.

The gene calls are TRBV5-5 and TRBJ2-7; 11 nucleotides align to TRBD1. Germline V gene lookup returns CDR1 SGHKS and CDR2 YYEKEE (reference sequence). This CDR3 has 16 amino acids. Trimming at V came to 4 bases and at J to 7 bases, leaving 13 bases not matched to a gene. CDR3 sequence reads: CASSAGQGVLAGEQYF. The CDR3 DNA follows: TGTGCCAGCAGCGCGGGACAGGGGGTATTGGCGGGAGAGCAGTACTTC.

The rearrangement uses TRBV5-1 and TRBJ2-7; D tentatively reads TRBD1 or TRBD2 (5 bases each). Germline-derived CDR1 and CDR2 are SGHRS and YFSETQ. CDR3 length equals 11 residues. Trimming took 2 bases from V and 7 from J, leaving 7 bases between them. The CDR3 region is CASSFGTEQYF. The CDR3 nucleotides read TGCGCCAGCAGCTTCGGGACGGAGCAGTACTTC.

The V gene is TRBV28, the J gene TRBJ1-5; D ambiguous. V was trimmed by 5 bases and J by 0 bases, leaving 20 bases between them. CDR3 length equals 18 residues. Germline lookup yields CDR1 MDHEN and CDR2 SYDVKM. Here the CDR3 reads CASSTGPTALYSNQPQHF. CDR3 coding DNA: TGTGCCAGCAGTACCGGGCCAACGGCGCTATATAGCAATCAGCCCCAGCATTTT.

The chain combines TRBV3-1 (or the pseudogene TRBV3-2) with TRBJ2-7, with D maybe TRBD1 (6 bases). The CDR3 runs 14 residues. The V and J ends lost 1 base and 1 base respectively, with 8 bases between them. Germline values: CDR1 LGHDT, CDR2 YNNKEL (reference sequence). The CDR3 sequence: CASSQGTVSYEQYF. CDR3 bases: TGTGCCAGCAGCCAAGGGACAGTTTCCTACGAGCAGTACTTC.

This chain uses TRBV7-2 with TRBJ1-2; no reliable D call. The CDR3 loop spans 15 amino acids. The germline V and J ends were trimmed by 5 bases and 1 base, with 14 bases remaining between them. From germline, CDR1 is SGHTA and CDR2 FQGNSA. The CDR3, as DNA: TGTGCCAGCAGCCCTAACCCGACATTTAACTATGGCTACACCTTC. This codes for CASSPNPTFNYGYTF.

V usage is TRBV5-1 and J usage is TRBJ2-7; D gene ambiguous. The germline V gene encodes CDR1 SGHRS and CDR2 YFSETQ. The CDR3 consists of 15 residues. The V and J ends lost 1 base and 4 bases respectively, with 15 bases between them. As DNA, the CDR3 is TGCGCCAGCAGCTTGTCGGTGGCCGTAGAGTACGAGCAGTACTTC. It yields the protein CASSLSVAVEYEQYF.

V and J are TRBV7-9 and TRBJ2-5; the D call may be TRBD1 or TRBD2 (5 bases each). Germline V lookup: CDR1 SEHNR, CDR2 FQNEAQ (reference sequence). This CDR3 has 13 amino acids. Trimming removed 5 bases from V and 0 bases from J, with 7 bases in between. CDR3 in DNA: TGTGCCAGCAGCCTGGGGGACCAAGAGACCCAGTACTTC. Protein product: CASSLGDQETQYF. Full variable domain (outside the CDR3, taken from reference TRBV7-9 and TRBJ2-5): DTGVSQNPRHKITKRGQNVTFRCDPISEHNRLYWYRQTLGQGPEFLTYFQNEAQLEKSRLLSDRFSAERPKGSFSTLEIQRTEQGDSAMYLCASSLGDQETQYFGPGTRLLVL.

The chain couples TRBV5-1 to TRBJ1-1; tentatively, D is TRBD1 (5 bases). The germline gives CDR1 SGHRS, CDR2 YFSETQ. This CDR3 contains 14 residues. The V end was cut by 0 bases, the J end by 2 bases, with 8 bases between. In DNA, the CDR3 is TGCGCCAGCAGCTTGGTTGACAGTAACACTGAAGCTTTCTTT. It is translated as CASSLVDSNTEAFF.

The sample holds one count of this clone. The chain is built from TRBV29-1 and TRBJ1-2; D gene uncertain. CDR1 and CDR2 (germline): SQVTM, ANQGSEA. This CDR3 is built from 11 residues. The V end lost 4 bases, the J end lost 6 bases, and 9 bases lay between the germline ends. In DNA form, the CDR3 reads TGCAGCGTTGGAAGTGCAGATGGCTACACCTTC. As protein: CSVGSADGYTF. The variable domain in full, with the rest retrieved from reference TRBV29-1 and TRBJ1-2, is SAVISQKPSRDICQRGTSLTIQCQVDSQVTMMFWYRQQPGQSLTLIATANQGSEATYESGFVIDKFPISRPNLTFSTLTVSNMSPEDSSIYLCSVGSADGYTFGSGTRLTVV.

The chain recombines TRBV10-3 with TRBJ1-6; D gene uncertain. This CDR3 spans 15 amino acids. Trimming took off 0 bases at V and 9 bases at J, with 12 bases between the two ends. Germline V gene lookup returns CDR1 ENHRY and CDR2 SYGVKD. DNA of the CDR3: TGTGCCATCAGTGAGTCGCCAGGAATAGTTTCACCCCTCCACTTT. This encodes CAISESPGIVSPLHF.

The CDR3 region has the DNA TGTGCCAGCAGCAGGGCAGGGACTGAAGCTTTCTTT. Encoded protein: CASSRAGTEAFF. The V call is TRBV2, the J call TRBJ1-1, with a possible D match to TRBD1 (5 bases). This CDR3 comprises 12 residues. V dropped 6 bases and J dropped 5 bases, with 10 bases sitting between them. Germline V lookup: CDR1 SNHLY, CDR2 FYNNEI.

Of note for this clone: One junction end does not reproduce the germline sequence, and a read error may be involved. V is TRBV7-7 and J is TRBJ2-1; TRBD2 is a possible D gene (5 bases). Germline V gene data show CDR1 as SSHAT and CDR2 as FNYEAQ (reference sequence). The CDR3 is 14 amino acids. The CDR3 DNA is TGTGCTAGCAGCCCTTCAGGAGCCGCGGGTGAGCAGTTCTTC. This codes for CASSPSGAAGEQFF.

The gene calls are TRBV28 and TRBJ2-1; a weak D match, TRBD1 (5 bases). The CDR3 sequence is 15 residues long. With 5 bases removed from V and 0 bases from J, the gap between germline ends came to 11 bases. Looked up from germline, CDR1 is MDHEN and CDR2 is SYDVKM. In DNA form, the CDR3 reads TGTGCCAGCAGTCTGACAGTAAGCTCCTACAATGAGCAGTTCTTC. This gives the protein CASSLTVSSYNEQFF.

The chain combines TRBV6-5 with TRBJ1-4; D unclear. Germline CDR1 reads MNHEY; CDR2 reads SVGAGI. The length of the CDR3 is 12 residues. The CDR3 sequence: CASGRAGEKLFF. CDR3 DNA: TGTGCGTCCGGCCGGGCCGGGGAAAAACTGTTTTTT.

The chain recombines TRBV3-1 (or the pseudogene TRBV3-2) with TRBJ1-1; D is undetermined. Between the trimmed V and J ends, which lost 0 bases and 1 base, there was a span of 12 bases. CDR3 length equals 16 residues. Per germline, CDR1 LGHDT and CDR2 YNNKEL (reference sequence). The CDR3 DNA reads TGTGCCAGCAGCCAAGATTATCGGGGTGGGAACACTGAAGCTTTCTTT. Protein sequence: CASSQDYRGGNTEAFF.